The 5 T cell receptor beta chains listed next were all sequenced from one sample in a study of shared clonotypes between healthy human individuals. Libraries were prepared by immunoSEQ multiplex PCR; TCRdb keeps only in-frame clonotypes and omits some of them. The data show millions of clones, about 94% seen once. In the naive CD8 group, cells lacked CD45RO and were positively selected for CCR7, so terminally differentiated effector memory CD45RA+ cells were left out. The sequencing input was naive CD8+ T cells sorted from blood. The receptor set was obtained from a man aged 18 to 35 in good health.

This chain joins TRBV28 and TRBJ2-1, with 7 bases aligning to TRBD1. CDR1 and CDR2 (germline): MDHEN, SYDVKM. This CDR3 spans 12 amino acids. J lost 6 bases, V lost 6 bases, and 2 bases had no gene match. CDR3 amino acids: CASRTGVNEQFF. In nucleotides, the CDR3 is TGTGCCAGCAGAACAGGGGTCAATGAGCAGTTCTTC.

This clone was recorded once. For the CDR3, the DNA is TGTGCCAGCAGCTCCTGGGAAGCGGGGTACGAGCAGTACTTC. This codes for CASSSWEAGYEQYF. J is TRBJ2-7 and V is TRBV9; 7 bases fit TRBD2. V shed 4 bases, J shed 4 bases, and the junction held 8 bases outside the gene matches. Looked up from germline, CDR1 is SGDLS and CDR2 is YYNGEE. The CDR3 contains 14 residues.

The chain links TRBV7-9 to TRBJ2-1; possible D gene TRBD2, 5 bases. Germline CDR1 SEHNR, CDR2 FQNEAQ (reference sequence). V shed 1 base and J shed 8 bases, with 9 bases lying between them. This CDR3 region has 13 residues. The CDR3 DNA is TGTGCCAGCAGCTTAGACGGGGTGGATGAGCAGTTCTTC. Translation: CASSLDGVDEQFF.

The DNA of the CDR3 is TGTGCCATCAGTGGAACCGGGCCCCTAGAGCAGTACTTC. It is translated as CAISGTGPLEQYF. This chain joins TRBV10-3 and TRBJ2-7; D gene uncertain. The CDR3 runs 13 residues. Germline CDR1 reads ENHRY; CDR2 reads SYGVKD. V was clipped by 4 bases and J by 7 bases, with 14 bases between them.

This clone showed up just once. The J gene is TRBJ2-7, the V gene TRBV5-6; maybe TRBD1 (5 bases). The CDR3 consists of 13 residues. CDR1 is SGHDT and CDR2 is YYEEEE in the germline V gene. V shed 2 bases and J shed 5 bases, with 11 bases lying between them. CDR3 loop: CASSLGQMDEQYF. The CDR3 DNA sequence: TGTGCCAGCAGCTTAGGACAAATGGACGAGCAGTACTTC.